Below, 29 T cell receptor beta chains from the same sample are listed, as sequenced in a study of tumor-infiltrating lymphocytes in primary liver carcinoma. The approximately 17-32 mg bulk tissue piece was not sorted before simultaneous RNA and DNA extraction. With a constant-region primer, TCR beta cDNA was made from 450 to 550 ng of total RNA. Library construction for TCR beta comprised three nested multiplex PCR rounds performed with slightly modified ARM-PCR. A C-beta reverse primer and TRBV1-TRBV30 forward primers served in each of the first two PCR rounds, at ten to eleven cycles apiece. TCRdb reprocessed the multiplex PCR reads via MiXCR and lists one record per CDR3 protein. The table shows around 100,000 distinct CDR3 sequences, with around 73% occurring only once. Source material: liver tumor tissue from sampling region 2. Stated subset: tumor region T2, inferior pole. All receptors derive from a woman aged 55 to 70 with primary liver carcinoma and hepatitis B virus infection.

In the case of this clonotype: A much larger clone differs by one base, so this may be a read error. The J gene is TRBJ1-1, the V gene TRBV5-1; D is ambiguous. The V gene's germline CDR1 is SGHRS and CDR2 YFSETQ. CDR3 size: 14 residues. As DNA, the CDR3 is TGCGCCAGCAACTTGAGGGCTTTGGACACTGAAGCTTTCTTT. Translating it yields CASNLRALDTEAFF.

The genes are TRBV11-3 and TRBJ2-7; 7 positions match TRBD2. This CDR3 is built from 14 residues. V was clipped by 5 bases and J by 12 bases; unmatched bases: 16. The germline V gene has CDR1 SGHNT and CDR2 YENEEA. CDR3 protein: CASSISGREHEWYF. The CDR3 DNA reads as TGTGCCAGCAGCATAAGCGGGCGGGAGCACGAGTGGTACTTC.

This clonotype was counted many times. The chain joins TRBV2 to TRBJ1-1, with a tentative D call TRBD1 (6 bases). Trimming stripped 3 bases from V and 2 bases from J, with 10 bases between. The CDR3 loop spans 14 amino acids. CDR1 is SNHLY, CDR2 FYNNEI, per germline. CDR3 amino acids: CASSEGTYNTEAFF. CDR3 sequence (DNA): TGTGCCAGCAGTGAGGGGACATACAACACTGAAGCTTTCTTT.

Note on this clonotype: The CDR3 does not end in the conserved phenylalanine or tryptophan, so this is likely a read error. The DNA is left out, because the CDR3 cannot be placed on it with certainty; the CDR3 is given as TCRdb lists it. This chain uses TRBV4-1 with TRBJ2-1; the listed D gene, TRBD1, was not tested against the DNA. Germline-derived CDR1 and CDR2 are MGHRA and YSYEKL. The CDR3 contains 14 residues when both ends are counted. The CDR3 region is CASSQRGSGYEQFL.

This clonotype was observed a single time. A read error may produce the germline difference seen at one junction end. The J gene is TRBJ2-1, the V gene TRBV6-5, with 7 bases matching TRBD2. The CDR3 is made up of 15 amino acids. From germline, CDR1 is MNHEY and CDR2 SVGAGI. Here the CDR3 DNA reads TGTGTCAGCAGTACAGCGGGGATTTCCTACAATGAGCAGTTCTTC. Translating it yields CVSSTAGISYNEQFF.

Note on this clonotype: A read error is likely, as this CDR3 ends without the conserved phenylalanine or tryptophan. V is TRBV12-3 or TRBV12-4 and J is TRBJ2-5; D uncertain. The length of the CDR3 is 15 residues. CDR3 coding DNA: TGCGCCAGCAGTTCCCGAGGTAGCACAACAGAGACCCAGTACTCC. Translating gives CASSSRGSTTETQYS.

The gene calls are TRBV28 and TRBJ2-2, with 8 positions matching TRBD1. The CDR3 covers 15 residues. Germline CDR1 and CDR2: MDHEN and SYDVKM. Trimming removed 4 bases from V and 10 bases from J; junction bases left unmatched: 11. Here the CDR3 DNA reads TGTGCCAGCAGTTACCGGGACAGGTTCTCCGTGGAGCTGTTTTTT. Amino acids: CASSYRDRFSVELFF.

Worth noting for this clonotype: Because it lacks the conserved phenylalanine or tryptophan at the end, this CDR3 is likely a read error. The DNA is omitted, as the CDR3 cannot be located on it reliably, and the CDR3 follows TCRdb's listing. The genes are TRBV29-1 and TRBJ2-7. The CDR3 is made up of 13 amino acids, end residues included. Germline V gene data show CDR1 as SQVTM and CDR2 as ANQGSEA. CDR3 loop: CSVEVGDLYERYL.

To note about this clonotype: The CDR3 end shows no conserved phenylalanine or tryptophan, and so a read error is likely. This chain joins TRBV7-9 and TRBJ1-1; D is unclear. The V and J ends lost 2 bases and 2 bases respectively, with 3 bases between them. Germline V gene sequence: CDR1 SEHNR, CDR2 FQNEAQ (reference sequence). The CDR3 runs to 12 residues. The CDR3 DNA reads as TGTGCCAGCAGCTTAATTAACACTGAAGCTTTCTAT. It translates to CASSLINTEAFY.

Turning to this clonotype: An end of the junction differs from the germline gene, which may be a read error. The V and J genes are TRBV11-2 and TRBJ2-1; possibly TRBD2 for D (6 bases). The CDR3 covers 17 residues. Germline V gives CDR1 SGHAT, CDR2 FQNNGV. CDR3 residues: CVSSLGLVAGGPNEQSF. The CDR3 region has the DNA TGTGTCAGCAGCTTAGGTCTGGTAGCAGGAGGGCCGAATGAGCAGTCCTTC.

A remark on this clonotype: A junction boundary mismatches the germline segment, possibly from a read error. For the CDR3, the DNA is TGTGCCAGCAGCCAAGACCGACTATCCACATATACGCAGTATTTT. Translating it yields CASSQDRLSTYTQYF. The chain has TRBV4-2 and TRBJ2-3; D might be TRBD2 (5 bases). Germline CDR1 reads LGHNA; CDR2 reads YNFKEQ. CDR3 length: 15 residues.

As regards this clonotype: A read error may produce the germline difference seen at one junction end. The V call is TRBV11-2, the J call TRBJ2-1; TRBD2 matches at 11 bases. CDR3 length equals 17 residues. Germline CDR1 and CDR2: SGHAT and FQNNGV. The CDR3 nucleotides are TGTGCCAGCAGCAGGAGACTAGCGGGATGGCCGGTGGATGAGCACTTCTTC. This gives the protein CASSRRLAGWPVDEHFF.

About this clonotype itself: One junction end does not reproduce the germline sequence, and a read error may be involved. V usage is TRBV11-2 and J usage is TRBJ2-1, with a weak D call TRBD2 (5 bases). This CDR3 region has 16 residues. Germline V lookup: CDR1 SGHAT, CDR2 FQNNGV. The CDR3 reads CASSRLKPEVADEQLF. The CDR3 nucleotides read TGTGCCAGCAGCCGACTAAAACCCGAGGTTGCCGATGAGCAGTTATTC.

Worth noting for this clonotype: The junction does not match germline at one end; this may be a read error. The CDR3 DNA sequence: TGTGCCAGCAGCATCTGGCTAGCGGGAATAAACGAGCAACACTTC. Residues: CASSIWLAGINEQHF. The chain uses TRBV12-3 or TRBV12-4 and TRBJ2-7, with 9 bases identical to TRBD2. There are 15 residues in the CDR3.

This clonotype was seen many times. The chain carries TRBV5-6 and TRBJ2-1, with 9 bases lining up with TRBD1. The CDR3 has 15 amino acids. Germline lookup yields CDR1 SGHDT and CDR2 YYEEEE. Unmatched junction bases numbered 2, after V lost 2 bases and J lost 2 bases. This CDR3 is CASSFGDRAYNEQFF. The CDR3 coding sequence is TGTGCCAGCAGCTTCGGGGACAGGGCCTACAATGAGCAGTTCTTC.

Details on this clonotype: Being one base from a much bigger clone, this may be a read error. The chain recombines TRBV28 with TRBJ2-7; 10 bases fit TRBD2. CDR1 is MDHEN, CDR2 SYDVKM, per germline. The trim removed 4 bases at V and 4 bases at J, leaving 7 bases unmatched. CDR3 length equals 15 residues. CDR3 in amino acids: CASSSSGGSVYEQYF. In DNA form, the CDR3 reads TGTGCCAGCAGTTCTAGCGGGGGCTCGGTTTACGAGCAGTACTTC.

This clonotype was found once. The junction departs from germline at one end; a sequencing error may be responsible. CDR3 nucleotides: TGTACCAGTAGTTTGGACAGGGTCTTGGCCGCGCAGTTCTTC. Protein: CTSSLDRVLAAQFF. V usage is TRBV6-1 and J usage is TRBJ2-1, with 8 nucleotides matching TRBD1. Germline CDR1 and CDR2: MNHNS and SASEGT. CDR3 size: 14 residues.

In its sample, this clonotype was seen many times. The conserved phenylalanine or tryptophan is not found at the CDR3 terminus, so this likely reflects a read error. The J gene is TRBJ2-5, the V gene TRBV11-2; D may be TRBD1 or TRBD2 (6 bases each). There are 16 residues in the CDR3. Trimming shortened V by 0 bases and J by 7 bases, and 18 bases separated the two germline ends. Germline V CDR1 and CDR2: SGHAT, FQNNGV. CDR3 nucleotides: TGTGCCAGCAGCTTAGATCGGTTAGGAGGGGGTGGGACCCAGTACCTC. It translates to CASSLDRLGGGGTQYL.

This clonotype was detected many times. The rearrangement links TRBV4-1 to TRBJ2-2; D is undetermined. CDR1 is MGHRA and CDR2 is YSYEKL in the germline V gene. The CDR3 has 15 amino acids. Trimming stripped 3 bases from V and 3 bases from J, with 11 bases between. CDR3 loop: CASSHSVSDTGELFF. CDR3 sequence (DNA): TGCGCCAGCAGCCATTCGGTCTCGGACACCGGGGAGCTGTTTTTT.

This clonotype was found once. One end of the junction varies from germline; a read error may be responsible. This rearrangement joins TRBV5-6 to TRBJ2-2, with TRBD2 as a possible D gene (5 bases). CDR1 is SGHDT and CDR2 is YYEEEE in the germline V gene. CDR3 length equals 15 residues. The DNA for the CDR3 is TGTGCCAGCAGCTTGGGTCAACCTACCACCGGGGAGCCGTTTTTT. It is translated as CASSLGQPTTGEPFF. Complete variable domain (other parts from reference TRBV5-6 and TRBJ2-2): DAGVTQSPTHLIKTRGQQVTLRCSPKSGHDTVSWYQQALGQGPQFIFQYYEEEERQRGNFPDRFSGHQFPNYSSELNVNALLLGDSALYLCASSLGQPTTGEPFFGEGSRLTVL.

This clonotype occurred many times. The V and J genes are TRBV28 and TRBJ2-7, with D perhaps matching TRBD2 (5 bases). V was clipped by 6 bases and J by 9 bases, with 15 bases between them. Germline assignment: CDR1 MDHEN and CDR2 SYDVKM. The CDR3 has 12 amino acids. The CDR3 region has the DNA TGTGCCAGCAGCCCTACGCGGGCGGGGCAGTACTTC. The encoded protein is CASSPTRAGQYF. The whole variable domain, filled in from reference TRBV28 and TRBJ2-7, reads DVKVTQSSRYLVKRTGEKVFLECVQDMDHENMFWYRQDPGLGLRLIYFSYDVKMKEKGDIPEGYSVSREKKERFSLILESASTNQTSMYLCASSPTRAGQYFGPGTRLTVT.

This clonotype was picked up one time. A junction end diverges from the germline sequence, so it may reflect a read error. V gene TRBV6-1 combines with J gene TRBJ2-1, with TRBD1 matching 8 bases. The CDR3 is 14 amino acids. Germline CDR1 reads MNHNS; CDR2 reads SASEGT. The CDR3 sequence: CAGSLDRVLAWQFF. Written as DNA, the CDR3 is TGTGCCGGCAGTTTGGACAGGGTCTTGGCCTGGCAGTTCTTC.

The CDR3, as DNA: TGTGCCAGCAATACGGGAGATGGGATTTACAATGAGCAGTTCTTC. This sequence encodes CASNTGDGIYNEQFF. This chain links TRBV2 with TRBJ2-1, with a tentative D call TRBD2 (6 bases). Germline V gene data show CDR1 as SNHLY and CDR2 as FYNNEI. The V end was cut by 7 bases, the J end by 4 bases, with 17 bases between. This CDR3 region has 15 residues.

J is TRBJ2-1 and V is TRBV6-1; D gene ambiguous. V gave up 6 bases and J gave up 0 bases, with 6 bases separating them. There are 13 residues in the CDR3. Germline lookup yields CDR1 MNHNS and CDR2 SASEGT. The CDR3 nucleotides are TGTGCCAGCAGGGGCAGCTCCTACAATGAGCAGTTCTTC. Residues: CASRGSSYNEQFF.

This clonotype has ten or more counts. The genes are TRBV4-2 and TRBJ2-1; D might be TRBD2 (5 bases). V was trimmed by 6 bases and J by 0 bases, leaving 6 bases between them. Germline V gene data show CDR1 as LGHNA and CDR2 as YNFKEQ. The CDR3 spans 13 residues. The DNA for the CDR3 is TGTGCCAGCAGTACTAGCTCCTACAATGAGCAGTTCTTC. Its protein product is CASSTSSYNEQFF.

This clonotype was found a few times. The CDR3 ends on some other residue instead of the conserved phenylalanine or tryptophan, so this is likely a read error. The DNA is omitted, as the CDR3 cannot be located on it reliably, and the CDR3 follows TCRdb's listing. This chain connects TRBV11-3 to TRBJ2-1. Germline CDR1 is SGHNT and CDR2 is YENEEA. The CDR3 length is 13 residues, termini included. CDR3 region: CATQRPNYNERFS.

This clonotype has just one count. This chain links TRBV11-2 with TRBJ2-3, with TRBD2 identical over 7 bases. Germline trimming cut 1 base from V and 14 bases from J; bases unmatched to any gene: 21. This CDR3 spans 17 amino acids. The germline V gene has CDR1 SGHAT and CDR2 FQNNGV. In DNA form, the CDR3 reads TGTGCCAGCAGCTTAGGGGGACTAACGCACACGTCAGATACACGGTATTTT. This translates into CASSLGGLTHTSDTRYF.

Details on this clonotype: It may be a read error: a sequence one base away is much more abundant. This chain uses TRBV28 with TRBJ2-5, with D perhaps given as TRBD1 or TRBD2 (5 bases each). The germline V gene encodes CDR1 MDHEN and CDR2 SYDVKM. The CDR3 sequence is 17 residues long. The CDR3 sequence: CASILGPPGSLQETQYF. CDR3 nucleotides: TGTGCCAGCATTTTAGGACCCCCAGGGAGCCTCCAAGAGACCCAGTACTTC. The complete variable domain, with remaining parts taken from reference TRBV28 and TRBJ2-5, reads DVKVTQSSRYLVKRTGEKVFLECVQDMDHENMFWYRQDPGLGLRLIYFSYDVKMKEKGDIPEGYSVSREKKERFSLILESASTNQTSMYLCASILGPPGSLQETQYFGPGTRLLVL.

This clonotype was detected ten times or more. The rearrangement joins TRBV28 to TRBJ2-7, with D uncertain. The germline V gene has CDR1 MDHEN and CDR2 SYDVKM. V was shortened by 5 bases and J by 0 bases, with 5 bases between the two germline ends. This CDR3 is 12 amino acids long. The CDR3 nucleotides read TGTGCCAGCAGTAAGGGCTCCTACGAGCAGTACTTC. It is translated as CASSKGSYEQYF.